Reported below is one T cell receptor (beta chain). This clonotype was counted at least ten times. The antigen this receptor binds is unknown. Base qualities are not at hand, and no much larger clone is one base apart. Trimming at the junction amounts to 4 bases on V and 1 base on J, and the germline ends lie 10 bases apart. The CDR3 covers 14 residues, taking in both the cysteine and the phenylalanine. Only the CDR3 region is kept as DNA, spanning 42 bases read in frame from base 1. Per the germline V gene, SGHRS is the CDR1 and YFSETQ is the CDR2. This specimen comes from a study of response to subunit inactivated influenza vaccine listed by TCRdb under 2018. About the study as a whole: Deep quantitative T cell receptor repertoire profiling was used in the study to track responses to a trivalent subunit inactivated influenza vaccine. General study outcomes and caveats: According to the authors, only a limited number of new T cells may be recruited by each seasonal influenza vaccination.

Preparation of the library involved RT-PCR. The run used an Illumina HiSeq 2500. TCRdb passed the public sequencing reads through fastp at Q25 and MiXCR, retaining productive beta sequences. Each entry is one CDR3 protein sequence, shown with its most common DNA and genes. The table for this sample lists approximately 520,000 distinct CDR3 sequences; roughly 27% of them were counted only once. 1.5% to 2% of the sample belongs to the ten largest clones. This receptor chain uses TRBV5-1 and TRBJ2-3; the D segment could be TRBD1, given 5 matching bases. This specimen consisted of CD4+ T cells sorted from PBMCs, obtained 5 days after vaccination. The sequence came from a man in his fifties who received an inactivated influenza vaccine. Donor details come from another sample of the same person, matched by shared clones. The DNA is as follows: TGCGCCAGCAGCCCTGGACAACGCACAGATACGCAGTATTTT. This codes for CASSPGQRTDTQYF. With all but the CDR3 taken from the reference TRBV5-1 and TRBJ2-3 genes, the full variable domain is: KAGVTQTPRYLIKTRGQQVTLSCSPISGHRSVSWYQQTPGQGLQFLFEYFSETQRNKGNFPGRFSGRQFSNSRSEMNVSTLELGDSALYLCASSPGQRTDTQYFGPGTRLTVL.